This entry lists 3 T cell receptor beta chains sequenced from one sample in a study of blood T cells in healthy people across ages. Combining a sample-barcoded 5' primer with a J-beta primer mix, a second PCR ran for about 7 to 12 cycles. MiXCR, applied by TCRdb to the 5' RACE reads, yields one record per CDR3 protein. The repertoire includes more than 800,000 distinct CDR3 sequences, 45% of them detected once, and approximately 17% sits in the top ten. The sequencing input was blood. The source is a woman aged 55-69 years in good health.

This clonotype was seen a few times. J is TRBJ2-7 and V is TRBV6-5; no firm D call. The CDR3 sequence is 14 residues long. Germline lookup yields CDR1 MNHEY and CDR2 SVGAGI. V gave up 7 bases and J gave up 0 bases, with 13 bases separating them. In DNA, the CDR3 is TGTGCCAGCACCATAGACGTGAGCTCCTACGAGCAGTACTTC. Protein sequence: CASTIDVSSYEQYF.

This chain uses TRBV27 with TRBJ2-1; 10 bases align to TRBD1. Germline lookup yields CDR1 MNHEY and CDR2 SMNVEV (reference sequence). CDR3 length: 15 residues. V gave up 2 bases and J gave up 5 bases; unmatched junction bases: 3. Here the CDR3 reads CASSLRQGADNEQFF. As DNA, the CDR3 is TGTGCCAGCAGTTTAAGACAGGGGGCAGACAATGAGCAGTTCTTC.

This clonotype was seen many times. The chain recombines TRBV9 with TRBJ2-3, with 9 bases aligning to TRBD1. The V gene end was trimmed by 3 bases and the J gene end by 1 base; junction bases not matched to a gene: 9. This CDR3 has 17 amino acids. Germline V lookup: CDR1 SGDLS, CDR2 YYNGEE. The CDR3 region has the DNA TGTGCCAGCAGCGCGAACAGGGGGCGGGGGCGCACAGATACGCAGTATTTT. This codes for CASSANRGRGRTDTQYF.